Listed below are T cell receptor beta chains from one sample, sequenced in a study of blood T cells in healthy people across ages. MiXCR was run by TCRdb on the 5' RACE reads, yielding one entry per CDR3 protein. The sample has over 1,200,000 distinct CDR3 sequences, 55% to 75% seen once; the top ten hold approximately 7%. Sample: blood. These receptor sequences come from a man between 18 and 35 years old in good health. CDR3s include the opening cysteine and the closing phenylalanine or tryptophan. The order of the fields is V gene, J gene, D gene, clone size, CDR3 DNA, CDR3 protein. A D gene is named only where the DNA matches it firmly. Size values are once, few and many counts, or a class for expanded clones, and some rows have none.

TRBV7-2	TRBJ2-1	NA	NA	TGTGCCAGCGGACTCCGTACGACGGATGAGCAGTTCTTC	CASGLRTTDEQFF
TRBV21-1	TRBJ2-7	NA	NA	TGTGCCAGCAGCAAGGATAACAGGCCTAACTACGAGCAGTACTTC	CASSKDNRPNYEQYF
TRBV7-9	TRBJ1-5	NA	NA	TGTGCCAGCAGCCCGCTCGCCCTGGTCGATCAGCCCCAGCATTTT	CASSPLALVDQPQHF
TRBV7-8	TRBJ2-2	NA	NA	TGTGCCAGCAGCTTATTTTCTGGGTTCCCCGGGGAGCTGTTTTTT	CASSLFSGFPGELFF
TRBV25-1	TRBJ2-3	NA	NA	TGTGCCAGCAGACCTTCGAAAGGGGAAGATACGCAGTATTTT	CASRPSKGEDTQYF
TRBV20-1	TRBJ2-5	NA	NA	TGCAGTGCTAATTCACCGGGTAGCGGTGACAATGAGCAGTACTTC	CSANSPGSGDNEQYF
TRBV12-3/TRBV12-4	TRBJ2-7	TRBD2	few	TGTGCCAGCATCTCGGGACTAGACCCATCCGAGCAGTACTTC	CASISGLDPSEQYF
TRBV10-3	TRBJ2-3	NA	few	TGTGCCATCAGTGATCCGGCTAGCGTTTCAGATACGCAGTATTTT	CAISDPASVSDTQYF
TRBV4-2	TRBJ1-2	TRBD1	NA	TGTGCCAGCAGCCCCCAGGGGGTGGATGGCTACACCTTC	CASSPQGVDGYTF
TRBV4-1	TRBJ1-5	NA	NA	TGCGCCAGCAGCCAAGAACCCTCTCGGGGTCAGCCCCAGCATTTT	CASSQEPSRGQPQHF
TRBV20-1	TRBJ2-5	TRBD2	few	TGCAGTGCCCCGATTTCGGGGGGTCTAGTAGAGACCCAGTACTTC	CSAPISGGLVETQYF
TRBV29-1	TRBJ2-3	TRBD2	few	TGCAGCGTTGGTCCTCGGGGGGTGGATACGCAGTATTTT	CSVGPRGVDTQYF
TRBV3-1	TRBJ1-5	NA	NA	TGTGCCAGCGGGGGCCTCGGCCAGCCCCAGCATTTT	CASGGLGQPQHF
TRBV24-1	TRBJ2-3	TRBD1	few	TGTGCCGGACCGGGACAGGGGGCGCCTGCCTTTGCGCAGTATTTT	CAGPGQGAPAFAQYF
TRBV6-5	TRBJ1-2	NA	NA	TGTGCCAGCAGTTATGGGCGGGGGTCTATAAGTGGCTACACCTTC	CASSYGRGSISGYTF
TRBV2	TRBJ2-3	NA	once	TGTGCCAGCAGTGGGTTGTCACGGCTCACAGATACGCAGTATTTT	CASSGLSRLTDTQYF
TRBV7-8	TRBJ2-2	NA	NA	TGTGCCAGCAGCCCCATTGGAAACACCGGGGAGCTGTTTTTT	CASSPIGNTGELFF
TRBV7-6	TRBJ1-5	NA	NA	TGTGCCAGCAGCTTAGAACGGGGCGGGGATCAGCCCCAGCATTTT	CASSLERGGDQPQHF
TRBV6-1	TRBJ2-1	NA	NA	TGTGCCAGCAGTGACCTAATCGGACGGAACAATGAGCAGTTCTTC	CASSDLIGRNNEQFF
TRBV7-6	TRBJ2-3	TRBD2	NA	TGTGCCAGCAGCCCCGCCCGGGGACTACCCACGGATACGCAGTATTTT	CASSPARGLPTDTQYF
TRBV29-1	TRBJ1-1	NA	few	TGCAGCGAGGAGGGGCTGAACACTGAAGCTTTCTTT	CSEEGLNTEAFF
TRBV12-3/TRBV12-4	TRBJ1-2	NA	few	TGTGCCAGCAGCCGAAACGCACAGGGAAGTGGCTATGGCTACACCTTC	CASSRNAQGSGYGYTF
TRBV25-1	TRBJ2-5	NA	NA	TGTGCCAGCAGTGAATGGGGGGGCAGGGCCCACGAGCGGTACTTC	CASSEWGGRAHERYF
TRBV12-3/TRBV12-4	TRBJ2-7	TRBD2	NA	TGTGCCAGCAGTTCCGGGACTAGCGGGTTTGTGCAGTACTTC	CASSSGTSGFVQYF
TRBV12-3/TRBV12-4	TRBJ1-2	TRBD1	NA	TGTGCCAGCAGGGAGACAGGGGTGGGCTATGGCTACACCTTC	CASRETGVGYGYTF
TRBV12-3/TRBV12-4	TRBJ2-3	TRBD2	NA	TGTGCCAGCAGTTTTAGGGCGGGAGGGAGCACAGATACGCAGTATTTT	CASSFRAGGSTDTQYF
TRBV5-1	TRBJ2-5	TRBD2	NA	TGCGCCAGCAGCCCAGCGGGGGGGCCTGGAGAGACCCAGTACTTC	CASSPAGGPGETQYF
TRBV4-3	TRBJ2-7	NA	NA	TGCACCAGCAGCCAAGCCCCGGGATACGAGCAGTACTTC	CTSSQAPGYEQYF
TRBV7-9	TRBJ2-2	NA	NA	TGTGCCAGCAGCAATTACTTCACCGGGGAGCTGTTTTTT	CASSNYFTGELFF
TRBV12-3/TRBV12-4	TRBJ1-2	TRBD1	NA	TGTGCCAGCAGTTATCGGGACAGCTACTATGGCTACACCTTC	CASSYRDSYYGYTF
TRBV3-1	TRBJ1-2	TRBD1	few	TGTGCCAGCAGCCAAGATTGGGCGACAGGGAGCTATGGCTACACCTTC	CASSQDWATGSYGYTF
TRBV28	TRBJ2-7	NA	NA	TGTGCCAGCCCTATAGGACAACAACCGACCTACGAGCAGTACTTC	CASPIGQQPTYEQYF
TRBV7-2	TRBJ1-2	NA	NA	TGTGCCAGCAGCGACCGGGTTGACTATGGCTACACCTTC	CASSDRVDYGYTF
TRBV10-3	TRBJ2-3	TRBD2	NA	TGTGCCATCAGTGAATCCGGTCCGGGACTAGGTACAGATACGCAGTATTTT	CAISESGPGLGTDTQYF
TRBV6-4	TRBJ2-3	NA	NA	TGTGCCAGCAGTGACAACTGGGGCGATACGCAGTATTTT	CASSDNWGDTQYF
TRBV21-1	TRBJ2-1	NA	NA	TGTGCCAGCAGCAAAGTCGGGGATGAGCAGTTCTTC	CASSKVGDEQFF
TRBV20-1	TRBJ2-4	TRBD2	NA	TGCAGTGCTAGAGATGGCGCGGGGGGGCCGGGGGGAGCCAAAAACATTCAGTACTTC	CSARDGAGGPGGAKNIQYF
TRBV6-5	TRBJ2-2	NA	NA	TGTGCCAGCGGACGGAACACCGGGGAGCTGTTTTTT	CASGRNTGELFF
TRBV15	TRBJ1-4	TRBD1	NA	TGTGCCACCAGCAGAGAGGGACAGAGAAATGAAAAACTGTTTTTT	CATSREGQRNEKLFF
TRBV6-2/TRBV6-3	TRBJ2-1	NA	NA	TGTGCCAGCAGAATCCGGAGCCTAGGGAATGAGCAGTTCTTC	CASRIRSLGNEQFF
TRBV7-2	TRBJ1-2	TRBD1	few	TGTGCCAGCAGCCTAGGACAGGGGCCGGGGGGCTACACCTTC	CASSLGQGPGGYTF
TRBV21-1	TRBJ2-5	NA	NA	TGTGCCAGCGGCATGCTAGCGGGGGTTCAAGAGACCCAGTACTTC	CASGMLAGVQETQYF
TRBV11-2	TRBJ1-2	NA	NA	TGTGCCAGCAGCTTTAGGGTACAGGGTGATGGCTACACCTTC	CASSFRVQGDGYTF
TRBV9	TRBJ2-1	TRBD1	few	TGTGCCAGCAGCGTATTGTTTGGACAGGACAGCTACAATGAGCAGTTCTTC	CASSVLFGQDSYNEQFF
TRBV20-1	TRBJ2-1	TRBD2	NA	TGCAGTGCTAAAGGGAGGGCGGGCGATGCCTACAATGAGCAGTTCTTC	CSAKGRAGDAYNEQFF
TRBV21-1	TRBJ1-2	NA	few	TGTGCCAGCAGCAAGCGGGCGGACCCAGGGGGAGGCTATGGCTACACCTTC	CASSKRADPGGGYGYTF
TRBV25-1	TRBJ2-5	TRBD1	NA	TGTGCCAGCAGTGAATCTCTAGTCGGACAGGGGAGGAAGACCCAGTACTTC	CASSESLVGQGRKTQYF
TRBV28	TRBJ2-1	TRBD2	few	TGTGCCAGCGGACCCCGGACTAGAGAGCAGTTCTTC	CASGPRTREQFF
TRBV21-1	TRBJ1-2	NA	NA	TGTGCCAGCAGCCCTGAGAGCCCCCATAACTATGGCTACACCTTC	CASSPESPHNYGYTF
TRBV27	TRBJ2-4	NA	NA	TGTGCCAGCACCATTCAGTACTTC	CASTIQYF
TRBV6-5	TRBJ2-2	NA	few	TGTGCCAGCAGTCGGGGTTTCGCGAACACCGGGGAGCTGTTTTTT	CASSRGFANTGELFF
TRBV29-1	TRBJ2-6	TRBD1	few	TGCAGCGCCTGGGTGTCGACAGGGGGGATGGCTGGGGCCAACGTCCTGACTTTC	CSAWVSTGGMAGANVLTF
TRBV20-1	TRBJ1-1	NA	NA	TGCAGTGCGCGACAGGTGTACACTGAAGCTTTCTTT	CSARQVYTEAFF
TRBV7-2	TRBJ2-2	NA	NA	TGTGCCAGCAGCTTAGGCTCAACAGGGGGACTAGGAAGATACGGGGAGCTGTTTTTT	CASSLGSTGGLGRYGELFF
TRBV12-3/TRBV12-4	TRBJ1-2	NA	NA	TGTGCCAGCAGTCTTGACAGGATCACGGGTGGCTACACCTTC	CASSLDRITGGYTF
TRBV19	TRBJ2-1	NA	few	TGTGCCAGTAGTATCATAAGCAATGAGCAGTTCTTC	CASSIISNEQFF
TRBV27	TRBJ2-4	NA	NA	TGTGCCAGCAGTTTGAAATGTGATAAGTACTTC	CASSLKCDKYF
TRBV7-2	TRBJ2-7	TRBD2	NA	TGTGCCAGCAGTAGAGCGGGAACGGGTCTGGGGGAGCAGTACTTC	CASSRAGTGLGEQYF